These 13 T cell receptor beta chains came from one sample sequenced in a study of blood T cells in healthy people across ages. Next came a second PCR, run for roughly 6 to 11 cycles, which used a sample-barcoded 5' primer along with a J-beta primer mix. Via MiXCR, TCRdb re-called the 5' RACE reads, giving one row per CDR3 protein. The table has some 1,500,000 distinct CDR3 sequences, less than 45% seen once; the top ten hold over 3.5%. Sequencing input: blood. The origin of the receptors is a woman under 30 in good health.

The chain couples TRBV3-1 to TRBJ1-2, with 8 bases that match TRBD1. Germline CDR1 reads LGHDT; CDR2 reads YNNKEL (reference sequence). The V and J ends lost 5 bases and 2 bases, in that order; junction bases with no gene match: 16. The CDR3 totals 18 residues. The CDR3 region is CASSSRPLNRGWNYGYTF. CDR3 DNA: TGTGCCAGCAGCTCCAGGCCTCTCAACAGGGGGTGGAACTATGGCTACACCTTC.

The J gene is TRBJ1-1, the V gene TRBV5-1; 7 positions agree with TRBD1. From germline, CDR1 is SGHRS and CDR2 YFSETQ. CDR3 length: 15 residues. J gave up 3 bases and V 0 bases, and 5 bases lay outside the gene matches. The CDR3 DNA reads TGCGCCAGCAGCTTGGTCGGGACAGTGGACACTGAAGCTTTCTTT. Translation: CASSLVGTVDTEAFF. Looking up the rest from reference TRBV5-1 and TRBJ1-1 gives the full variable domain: KAGVTQTPRYLIKTRGQQVTLSCSPISGHRSVSWYQQTPGQGLQFLFEYFSETQRNKGNFPGRFSGRQFSNSRSEMNVSTLELGDSALYLCASSLVGTVDTEAFFGQGTRLTVV.

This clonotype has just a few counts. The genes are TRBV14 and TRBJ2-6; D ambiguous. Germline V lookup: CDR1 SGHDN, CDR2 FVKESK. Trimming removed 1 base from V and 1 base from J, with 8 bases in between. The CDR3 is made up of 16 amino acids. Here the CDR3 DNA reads TGTGCCAGCAGCCAAGGGCTCTTTTCTGGGGCCAACGTCCTGACTTTC. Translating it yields CASSQGLFSGANVLTF.

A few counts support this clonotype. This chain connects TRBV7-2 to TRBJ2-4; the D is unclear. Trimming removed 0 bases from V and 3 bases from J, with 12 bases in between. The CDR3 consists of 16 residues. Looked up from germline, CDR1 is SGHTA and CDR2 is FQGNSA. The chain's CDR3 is CASSLARTAGKNIQYF. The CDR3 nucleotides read TGTGCCAGCAGCTTAGCGAGGACGGCCGGCAAAAACATTCAGTACTTC.

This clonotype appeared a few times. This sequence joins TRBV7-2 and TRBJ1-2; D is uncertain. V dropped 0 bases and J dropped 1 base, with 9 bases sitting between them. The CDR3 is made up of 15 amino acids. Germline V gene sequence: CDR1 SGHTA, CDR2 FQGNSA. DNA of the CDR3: TGTGCCAGCAGCTTAGCCGGGCCCCTTAACTATGGCTACACCTTC. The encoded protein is CASSLAGPLNYGYTF.

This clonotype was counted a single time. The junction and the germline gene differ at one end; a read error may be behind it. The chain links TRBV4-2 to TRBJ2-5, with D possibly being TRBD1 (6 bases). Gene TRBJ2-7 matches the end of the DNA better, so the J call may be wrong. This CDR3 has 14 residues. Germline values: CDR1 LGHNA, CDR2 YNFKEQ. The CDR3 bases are TGTGCCGGCAGCCAGAGCCAGGGGCGGTACGAGCAGTACTTC. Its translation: CAGSQSQGRYEQYF.

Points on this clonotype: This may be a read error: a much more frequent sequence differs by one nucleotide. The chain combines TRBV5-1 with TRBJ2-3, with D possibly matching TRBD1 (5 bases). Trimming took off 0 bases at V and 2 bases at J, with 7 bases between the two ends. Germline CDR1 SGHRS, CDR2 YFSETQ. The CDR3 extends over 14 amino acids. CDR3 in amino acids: CASSLGQFTDTQYF. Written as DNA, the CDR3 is TGCGCCAGCAGCTTGGGACAGTTCACAGATACGCAGTATTTT.

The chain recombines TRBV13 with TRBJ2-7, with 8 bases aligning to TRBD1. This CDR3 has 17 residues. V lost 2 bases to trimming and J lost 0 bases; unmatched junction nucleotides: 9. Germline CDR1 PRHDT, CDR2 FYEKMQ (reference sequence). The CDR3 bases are TGTGCCAGCAGCTTATTTGGACAGGGAACTTACTCCTACGAGCAGTACTTC. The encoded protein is CASSLFGQGTYSYEQYF. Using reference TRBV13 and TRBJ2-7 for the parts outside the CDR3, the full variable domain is AAGVIQSPRHLIKEKRETATLKCYPIPRHDTVYWYQQGPGQDPQFLISFYEKMQSDKGSIPDRFSAQQFSDYHSELNMSSLELGDSALYFCASSLFGQGTYSYEQYFGPGTRLTVT.

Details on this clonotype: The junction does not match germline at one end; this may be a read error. CDR3: CAGSLDFRQGGNEQFF. CDR3 nucleotide sequence: TGTGCCGGCAGCTTAGATTTCCGACAGGGGGGCAATGAGCAGTTCTTC. The J gene is TRBJ2-1, the V gene TRBV11-2, with 9 bases that match TRBD1. CDR3 length: 16 amino acids. Germline loops: CDR1 SGHAT, CDR2 FQNNGV.

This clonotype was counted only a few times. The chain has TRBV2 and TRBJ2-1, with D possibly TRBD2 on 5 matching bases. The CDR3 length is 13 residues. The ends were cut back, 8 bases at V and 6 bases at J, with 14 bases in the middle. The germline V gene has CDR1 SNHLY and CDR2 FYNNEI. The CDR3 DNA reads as TGTGCCAGCGCTAGCACTTCGCTCAATGAGCAGTTCTTC. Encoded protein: CASASTSLNEQFF.

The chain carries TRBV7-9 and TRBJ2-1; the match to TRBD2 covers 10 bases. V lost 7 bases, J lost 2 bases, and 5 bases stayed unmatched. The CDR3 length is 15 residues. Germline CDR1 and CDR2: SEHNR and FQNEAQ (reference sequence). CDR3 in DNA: TGTGCCAGCACCGAACTAGCGGGACCCTACAATGAGCAGTTCTTC. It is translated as CASTELAGPYNEQFF.

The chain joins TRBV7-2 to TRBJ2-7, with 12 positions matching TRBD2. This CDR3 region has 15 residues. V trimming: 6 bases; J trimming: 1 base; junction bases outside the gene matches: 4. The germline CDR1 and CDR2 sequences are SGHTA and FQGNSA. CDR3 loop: CASRRTSGESYEQYF. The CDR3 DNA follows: TGTGCCAGCAGGCGGACTAGCGGGGAATCCTACGAGCAGTACTTC.

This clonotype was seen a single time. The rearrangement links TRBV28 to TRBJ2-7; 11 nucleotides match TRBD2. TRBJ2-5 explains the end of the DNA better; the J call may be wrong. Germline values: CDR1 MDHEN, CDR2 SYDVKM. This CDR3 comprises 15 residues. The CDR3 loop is CASSSGLAGKETQYF. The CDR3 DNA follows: TGTGCCAGCAGTTCCGGACTAGCGGGCAAGGAGACCCAGTACTTC.